This entry lists 24 T cell receptor beta chains sequenced from one sample in a study of beta chain features in type 1 diabetes. Study results and limitations: Type 1 diabetes patients showed a moderate but significant shortening of TCRB CDR3s in all four CD4+ subsets.

These receptors' antigens are unknown. The entirety of the isolated RNA underwent reverse transcription, so expressed TCRB transcripts were sequenced. The data were produced by immunoSEQ multiplex PCR, yet TCRdb's version contains in-frame clones alone and is incomplete. The data contain 150,000 to 200,000 clones, around 8% of them singletons. The sequenced sample was central memory CD4+ T cells from blood. Receptors were obtained from a woman aged 18 to 35 with type 1 diabetes.

This clone has a handful of counts. The gene calls are TRBV14 and TRBJ1-1; TRBD1 matches 7 bases. The CDR3 runs 16 residues. Germline values: CDR1 SGHDN, CDR2 FVKESK. J gave up 1 base and V 0 bases, and 5 bases lay outside the gene matches. DNA for the CDR3: TGTGCCAGCAGCCAAGATTACGGGACAGCGAACACTGAAGCTTTCTTT. Its protein product is CASSQDYGTANTEAFF.

The V gene is TRBV29-1, the J gene TRBJ1-1; D is ambiguous. V gave up 5 bases and J gave up 5 bases, with 15 bases separating them. Germline V gene data show CDR1 as SQVTM and CDR2 as ANQGSEA. The CDR3 runs to 13 residues. CDR3 sequence reads: CSVSHRRRTEAFF. The CDR3 region has the DNA TGCAGCGTTTCGCATAGGCGCAGGACTGAAGCTTTCTTT.

Only a few counts were recorded for this clone. The chain couples TRBV5-6 to TRBJ2-3; D not certain. Germline CDR1 SGHDT, CDR2 YYEEEE. V shed 5 bases and J shed 2 bases, with 9 bases lying between them. The CDR3 runs to 13 residues. Here the CDR3 DNA reads TGTGCCAGCAGTAGACAAGTCACAGATACGCAGTATTTT. It translates to CASSRQVTDTQYF. Full variable domain (rest looked up from reference TRBV5-6 and TRBJ2-3): DAGVTQSPTHLIKTRGQQVTLRCSPKSGHDTVSWYQQALGQGPQFIFQYYEEEERQRGNFPDRFSGHQFPNYSSELNVNALLLGDSALYLCASSRQVTDTQYFGPGTRLTVL.

Only a few counts were recorded for this clone. The chain carries TRBV7-2 and TRBJ2-5, with D unresolved. CDR1 is SGHTA, CDR2 FQGNSA, per germline. The CDR3 is made up of 14 amino acids. With 5 bases removed from V and 2 bases from J, the gap between germline ends came to 12 bases. The CDR3 sequence: CASSRFGAQETQYF. DNA for the CDR3: TGTGCCAGCAGCCGATTTGGAGCTCAAGAGACCCAGTACTTC.

This clone turned up a few times. This chain uses TRBV6-5 with TRBJ1-5; no clear D gene. CDR3 size: 13 residues. The V and J ends lost 7 bases and 6 bases respectively, with 13 bases between them. Germline lookup yields CDR1 MNHEY and CDR2 SVGAGI. The CDR3 is CASTHQRGQPQHF. CDR3 DNA sequence: TGTGCCAGCACCCATCAAAGAGGTCAGCCCCAGCATTTT.

The J gene is TRBJ1-6, the V gene TRBV7-9, with D perhaps matching TRBD1 (6 bases). V was trimmed by 5 bases and J by 8 bases, leaving 19 bases between them. Germline assignment: CDR1 SEHNR and CDR2 FQNEAQ (reference sequence). The CDR3 spans 16 residues. The CDR3 DNA reads as TGTGCCAGCAGCACGCCCCCGGGGGGGGCTGATTCACCCCTCCACTTT. Encoded protein: CASSTPPGGADSPLHF. The variable domain in full, with the rest retrieved from reference TRBV7-9 and TRBJ1-6, is DTGVSQNPRHKITKRGQNVTFRCDPISEHNRLYWYRQTLGQGPEFLTYFQNEAQLEKSRLLSDRFSAERPKGSFSTLEIQRTEQGDSAMYLCASSTPPGGADSPLHFGNGTRLTVT.

The chain joins TRBV4-3 to TRBJ2-3, with 7 nucleotides matching TRBD2. Per the germline V gene, CDR1 is LGHNA and CDR2 is YSLEER. Unmatched junction bases numbered 12, after V lost 3 bases and J lost 3 bases. The CDR3 covers 17 residues. The CDR3 region is CASSQEGPGGGTDTQYF. The CDR3 bases are TGCGCCAGCAGCCAGGAGGGTCCGGGGGGTGGGACAGATACGCAGTATTTT.

There are a few counts of this clone. The chain employs TRBV10-3 and TRBJ2-5; D might be TRBD1 (5 bases). The length of the CDR3 is 13 residues. Looked up from germline, CDR1 is ENHRY and CDR2 is SYGVKD. The V and J ends lost 2 bases and 7 bases respectively, with 11 bases between them. The CDR3 DNA reads TGTGCCATCAGTGAGCAACAGGAAGGGACCCAGTACTTC. Protein sequence: CAISEQQEGTQYF.

This clone has more than one count but fewer than ten. The V gene is TRBV5-1, the J gene TRBJ2-3; 7 bases are shared with TRBD2. Germline V gene lookup returns CDR1 SGHRS and CDR2 YFSETQ. The CDR3 is 15 residues long. V shed 0 bases and J 10 bases; nucleotides not matched to a gene: 11. The CDR3 reads CASSLAEVAGASQYF. The CDR3 nucleotides read TGCGCCAGCAGCTTGGCCGAGGTAGCGGGTGCTTCGCAGTATTTT.

This clone was observed a few times. V and J are TRBV7-2 and TRBJ1-2; TRBD1 matches 10 bases. The CDR3 has 12 residues. J gave up 7 bases and V 7 bases, and 3 bases lay outside the gene matches. Germline values: CDR1 SGHTA, CDR2 FQGNSA. DNA for the CDR3: TGTGCCAGCATCAGGGACAGGGGTGGCTACACCTTC. This encodes CASIRDRGGYTF. The whole variable domain, remainder taken from reference TRBV7-2 and TRBJ1-2, is GAGVSQSPSNKVTEKGKDVELRCDPISGHTALYWYRQSLGQGLEFLIYFQGNSAPDKSGLPSDRFSAERTGGSVSTLTIQRTQQEDSAVYLCASIRDRGGYTFGSGTRLTVV.

This clone has only a few counts. This chain uses TRBV11-3 with TRBJ2-5; D possibly corresponds to TRBD2 (5 bases). Germline V gene sequence: CDR1 SGHNT, CDR2 YENEEA. V was cut by 5 bases and J by 2 bases, with 9 bases left in between. The length of the CDR3 is 13 residues. The CDR3 DNA reads TGTGCCAGCAGCCGGAGGACGCAAGAGACCCAGTACTTC. Translating it yields CASSRRTQETQYF.

This clone was seen a few times. The sample contains more than one DNA sequence encoding this CDR3. This chain connects TRBV28 to TRBJ1-1, with 7 bases identical to TRBD1. V lost 9 bases, J lost 5 bases, and 6 bases stayed unmatched. CDR1 is MDHEN, CDR2 SYDVKM, per germline. This CDR3 is built from 12 residues. CDR3 residues: CASRTGSTEAFF. For the CDR3, the DNA is TGTGCCAGTCGGACAGGCTCGACTGAAGCTTTCTTT.

This clone turned up a few times. The V gene is TRBV4-2, the J gene TRBJ2-1; maybe TRBD2 (5 bases). The CDR3 consists of 14 residues. Germline CDR1 and CDR2: LGHNA and YNFKEQ. V shed 4 bases and J shed 5 bases, with 12 bases lying between them. The CDR3 DNA follows: TGTGCCAGCAGCCCCAAAGAGGGAGACAATGAGCAGTTCTTC. This gives the protein CASSPKEGDNEQFF.

This clone was seen more than once but under ten times. This chain connects TRBV28 to TRBJ1-1, with D maybe TRBD1 (6 bases). V lost 6 bases and J lost 4, with 15 bases in between. Germline V gene lookup returns CDR1 MDHEN and CDR2 SYDVKM. The CDR3 covers 14 residues. The CDR3, as DNA: TGTGCCAGCAGCCCCACAGGGATAAGCACTGAAGCTTTCTTT. This codes for CASSPTGISTEAFF.

This clone was observed a few times. This chain connects TRBV18 to TRBJ1-1, with TRBD1 matching 7 bases. CDR3 length: 14 residues. J was trimmed by 1 base and V by 3 bases; bases with no gene match: 2. Germline CDR1 is KGHSH and CDR2 is LQKENI. CDR3 sequence: CASSPGTENTEAFF. CDR3 sequence (DNA): TGTGCCAGCTCACCCGGGACAGAGAACACTGAAGCTTTCTTT. The whole variable domain, remainder taken from reference TRBV18 and TRBJ1-1, is NAGVMQNPRHLVRRRGQEARLRCSPMKGHSHVYWYRQLPEEGLKFMVYLQKENIIDESGMPKERFSAEFPKEGPSILRIQQVVRGDSAAYFCASSPGTENTEAFFGQGTRLTVV.

V gene TRBV27 combines with J gene TRBJ2-5, with a weak D call TRBD2 (6 bases). This CDR3 is 12 amino acids long. With 6 bases removed from V and 7 bases from J, the gap between germline ends came to 12 bases. Germline loops: CDR1 MNHEY, CDR2 SMNVEV (reference sequence). Here the CDR3 DNA reads TGTGCCAGCAGCCCAGCGGGCAGGACCCAGTACTTC. It yields the protein CASSPAGRTQYF.

This chain links TRBV29-1 with TRBJ2-3; tentative D call: TRBD2 (5 bases). Germline V gene data show CDR1 as SQVTM and CDR2 as ANQGSEA. The V end was cut by 6 bases, the J end by 2 bases, with 15 bases between. CDR3 size: 14 residues. The CDR3: CSVDGVTSTDTQYF. The CDR3 DNA is TGCAGCGTCGACGGGGTTACCTCCACAGATACGCAGTATTTT.

This chain connects TRBV28 to TRBJ1-4; the match to TRBD1 covers 7 bases. Trimming cost V 4 bases and J 5 bases; bases outside gene matches: 4. CDR3 length: 14 amino acids. CDR1 is MDHEN, CDR2 SYDVKM, per germline. The CDR3 is CASSYTGANEKLFF. The CDR3 DNA reads TGTGCCAGCAGTTATACAGGGGCGAATGAAAAACTGTTTTTT.

This chain connects TRBV2 to TRBJ1-3; D is unclear. The CDR3 is made up of 12 amino acids. Germline V gene sequence: CDR1 SNHLY, CDR2 FYNNEI. V gave up 7 bases and J gave up 3 bases, with 7 bases separating them. The CDR3 is CASIGDGNTIYF. The CDR3 DNA sequence: TGTGCCAGCATCGGGGATGGAAACACCATATATTTT. Supplemented by reference TRBV2 and TRBJ1-3, the full variable domain reads EPEVTQTPSHQVTQMGQEVILRCVPISNHLYFYWYRQILGQKVEFLVSFYNNEISEKSEIFDDQFSVERPDGSNFTLKIRSTKLEDSAMYFCASIGDGNTIYFGEGSWLTVV.

This clone has more than one count but fewer than ten. The junction does not match germline at one end; this may be a read error. The gene calls are TRBV27 and TRBJ1-6; possible D gene TRBD1, 5 bases. The CDR3 loop spans 16 amino acids. Germline-derived CDR1 and CDR2 are MNHEY and SMNVEV (reference sequence). CDR3 loop: CASRLFGGSYNSPLHF. CDR3 nucleotide sequence: TGTGCCAGCAGATTATTCGGGGGCTCCTATAATTCACCCCTCCACTTT.

J is TRBJ2-7 and V is TRBV5-1, with 7 bases lining up with TRBD1. Unmatched junction bases numbered 9, after V lost 3 bases and J lost 3 bases. The CDR3 is 15 amino acids. Per the germline V gene, CDR1 is SGHRS and CDR2 is YFSETQ. CDR3 loop: CASSSPGQLNYEQYF. CDR3 nucleotides: TGCGCCAGCAGCTCTCCGGGACAGTTAAACTACGAGCAGTACTTC.

This clone showed up just a few times. The V gene is TRBV6-5, the J gene TRBJ1-5; TRBD1 agrees at 7 bases. Germline loops: CDR1 MNHEY, CDR2 SVGAGI. The CDR3 extends over 16 amino acids. The V and J ends lost 3 bases and 7 bases, in that order; junction bases with no gene match: 12. The DNA for the CDR3 is TGTGCCAGCAGTTATACAGGGGCAGGGGTTGGGCAGCCCCAGCATTTT. It is translated as CASSYTGAGVGQPQHF.

This clone was seen at least ten times. The chain employs TRBV9 and TRBJ2-1; 7 nucleotides agree with TRBD2. The V and J ends lost 4 bases and 9 bases, in that order; junction bases with no gene match: 10. This CDR3 comprises 14 residues. CDR1 and CDR2 (germline): SGDLS, YYNGEE. The CDR3 coding sequence is TGTGCCAGCAGCCTCCGGGACTATTCTCGTGAGCAGTTCTTC. Its translation: CASSLRDYSREQFF.

This clone appeared a few times. V is TRBV18 and J is TRBJ2-7, with 7 bases lining up with TRBD2. CDR1 is KGHSH and CDR2 is LQKENI in the germline V gene. V was pared by 6 bases and J by 0 bases, with 5 bases of the junction left unmatched. The CDR3 covers 14 residues. The CDR3 sequence: CASSGEGLSYEQYF. For the CDR3, the DNA is TGTGCCAGCTCCGGGGAGGGACTCTCCTACGAGCAGTACTTC.